The next 26 T cell receptor beta chains were all read from a single sample in a study of blood T cells in healthy people across ages. The use of a sample-barcoded 5' primer and a J-beta primer mix characterized a second PCR of about 6 to 11 cycles. In TCRdb, the 5' RACE reads were re-called with MiXCR into one record per CDR3 protein. Among about 900,000 distinct CDR3 sequences listed, roughly 52% were seen once. Material: blood. Receptors were obtained from a young man in good health.

The CDR3 DNA is TGTGCCAGCAGTGAAGGTGGGGGGATCCCCGGGGAGCTGTTTTTT. Protein sequence: CASSEGGGIPGELFF. The J gene is TRBJ2-2, the V gene TRBV6-1; D might be TRBD2 (6 bases). The CDR3 is 15 amino acids. The germline CDR1 and CDR2 sequences are MNHNS and SASEGT. V shed 1 base and J shed 6 bases, with 12 bases lying between them.

The J gene is TRBJ2-3, the V gene TRBV7-2; unclear D gene. This CDR3 comprises 13 residues. Germline-derived CDR1 and CDR2 are SGHTA and FQGNSA. V lost 1 base to trimming and J lost 11 bases, with 13 bases between them. CDR3 nucleotides: TGTGCCAGCAGCTTAGATTCCAGGCGGAAGCAGTATTTT. Translating gives CASSLDSRRKQYF.

This clonotype has a handful of counts. The V gene is TRBV5-1, the J gene TRBJ1-4; 8 bases line up with TRBD1. The germline CDR1 and CDR2 sequences are SGHRS and YFSETQ. With V trimmed by 6 bases and J by 0 bases, 1 base remained unmatched. This CDR3 contains 14 residues. The CDR3 DNA sequence: TGCGCCAGCACAGGGGGCTCAACTAATGAAAAACTGTTTTTT. Translated, it gives CASTGGSTNEKLFF.

This clonotype was observed a few times. The chain employs TRBV7-2 and TRBJ2-1, with 10 positions matching TRBD1. The CDR3 runs 14 residues. Trimming took 5 bases from V and 9 from J; bases not matched to a gene: 7. CDR1 and CDR2 from the germline V gene are SGHTA and FQGNSA. The CDR3 region has the DNA TGTGCCAGCAGCCCGGGGACAGGGGTCTCTGAGCAGTTCTTC. It specifies CASSPGTGVSEQFF.

The gene calls are TRBV2 and TRBJ2-1, with a weak D call TRBD2 (6 bases). This CDR3 region has 16 residues. Germline lookup yields CDR1 SNHLY and CDR2 FYNNEI. The ends were cut back, 8 bases at V and 1 base at J, with 18 bases in the middle. CDR3 in DNA: TGTGCCAGCCATGAGAATAGCGGACTTTCCTACAATGAGCAGTTCTTC. It encodes CASHENSGLSYNEQFF.

This clonotype occurred many times. A much larger clone differs by one base, so this may be a read error. The chain uses TRBV27 and TRBJ2-1; TRBD2 might be the D (7 bases). Germline CDR1 MNHEY, CDR2 SMNVEV (reference sequence). The CDR3 is 15 amino acids. Trimming took 4 bases from V and 4 from J, leaving 14 bases between them. This chain's CDR3 is CASSSVRGLYNEQFF. DNA for the CDR3: TGTGCCAGCAGTTCTGTGCGGGGGCTATACAATGAGCAGTTCTTC.

This clonotype was counted a few times. The chain uses TRBV27 and TRBJ1-2, with D unclear. CDR3 length: 15 amino acids. Germline values: CDR1 MNHEY, CDR2 SMNVEV (reference sequence). The V end was cut by 5 bases, the J end by 0 bases, with 13 bases between. The CDR3 spells CASSPPLSSNYGYTF. CDR3 sequence (DNA): TGTGCCAGCAGTCCCCCCCTCAGTTCTAACTATGGCTACACCTTC.

This clonotype has just a few counts. The J gene is TRBJ1-2, the V gene TRBV2; D gene uncertain. Deletions cut 11 bases from V and 2 bases from J, with 15 bases between. The CDR3 extends over 13 amino acids. Per the germline V gene, CDR1 is SNHLY and CDR2 is FYNNEI. CDR3 protein: CAGHSGQNYGYTF. The CDR3 nucleotides are TGTGCCGGCCACAGCGGGCAGAACTATGGCTACACCTTC.

V and J are TRBV12-3 or TRBV12-4 and TRBJ2-1, with TRBD2 identical over 8 bases. V lost 6 bases and J lost 10; bases outside the gene matches: 14. This CDR3 comprises 15 residues. DNA of the CDR3: TGTGCCAGCAGACTTACGGCTAGCGGGCCAGGGGAGCAGTTCTTC. Protein product: CASRLTASGPGEQFF.

This clonotype was found once. This rearrangement joins TRBV3-1 to TRBJ1-2; D is undetermined. Germline assignment: CDR1 LGHDT and CDR2 YNNKEL (reference sequence). Trimming took off 4 bases at V and 3 bases at J, with 15 bases between the two ends. The CDR3 runs 15 residues. CDR3 coding DNA: TGTGCCAGCAGCCCCCGGGCCCAGAACCACTATGGCTACACCTTC. Its translation: CASSPRAQNHYGYTF.

CDR3 loop: CASSLDRFGQETQYF. The CDR3, as DNA: TGTGCCAGCAGCTTAGACCGGTTCGGACAAGAGACCCAGTACTTC. V gene TRBV7-2 combines with J gene TRBJ2-5; D remains unclear. Germline CDR1 and CDR2: SGHTA and FQGNSA. This CDR3 spans 15 amino acids. V lost 1 base to trimming and J lost 2 bases, with 11 bases between them. The whole variable domain, remainder taken from reference TRBV7-2 and TRBJ2-5, is GAGVSQSPSNKVTEKGKDVELRCDPISGHTALYWYRQSLGQGLEFLIYFQGNSAPDKSGLPSDRFSAERTGGSVSTLTIQRTQQEDSAVYLCASSLDRFGQETQYFGPGTRLLVL.

The chain employs TRBV7-6 and TRBJ1-6; no definite D call. Between the trimmed V and J ends, which lost 2 bases and 5 bases, there was a span of 7 bases. The CDR3 contains 14 residues. CDR1 and CDR2 (germline): SGHVS, FNYEAQ. The CDR3 sequence: CASSLTANNSPLHF. In nucleotides, the CDR3 is TGTGCCAGCAGCTTAACAGCGAATAATTCACCCCTCCACTTT.

V gene TRBV30 combines with J gene TRBJ2-2; D perhaps matches TRBD1 (6 bases). The CDR3 is 14 amino acids. V was cut by 2 bases and J by 3 bases, with 10 bases left in between. Germline assignment: CDR1 GTSNPN and CDR2 SVGIG (reference sequence). DNA for the CDR3: TGTGCCTGGAGTAAGCAGGGGTACACCGGGGAGCTGTTTTTT. Residues: CAWSKQGYTGELFF. The full variable domain, rest sourced from reference TRBV30 and TRBJ2-2, is SQTIHQWPATLVQPVGSPLSLECTVEGTSNPNLYWYRQAAGRGLQLLFYSVGIGQISSEVPQNLSASRPQDRQFILSSKKLLLSDSGFYLCAWSKQGYTGELFFGEGSRLTVL.

This clonotype was counted between two and nine times. This chain uses TRBV2 with TRBJ1-2; 9 bases are a match to TRBD1. The CDR3 consists of 14 residues. J lost 3 bases, V lost 7 bases, and 6 bases had no gene match. CDR1 is SNHLY, CDR2 FYNNEI, per germline. This CDR3 is CASMIQGAYYGYTF. CDR3 bases: TGTGCCAGCATGATACAGGGGGCTTACTATGGCTACACCTTC.

The V gene is TRBV5-1, the J gene TRBJ2-1; maybe TRBD2 (7 bases). Germline values: CDR1 SGHRS, CDR2 YFSETQ. This CDR3 spans 14 amino acids. V shed 5 bases and J shed 5 bases, with 14 bases lying between them. The CDR3 nucleotides read TGCGCCAGCAGGGGGGGGGGGGCGAACAATGAGCAGTTCTTC. The encoded protein is CASRGGGANNEQFF.

The chain joins TRBV10-3 to TRBJ2-7, with D perhaps TRBD1 (5 bases). Germline CDR1 reads ENHRY; CDR2 reads SYGVKD. This CDR3 is built from 13 residues. Deletions cut 3 bases from V and 2 bases from J, with 8 bases between. The CDR3 bases are TGTGCCATCAGTGAAAGGGGCCCCTACGAGCAGTACTTC. Its protein is CAISERGPYEQYF.

This chain joins TRBV9 and TRBJ2-4; D possibly matches TRBD1 or TRBD2 (5 bases each). Germline lookup yields CDR1 SGDLS and CDR2 YYNGEE. The CDR3 runs 15 residues. Trimming left V 0 bases short and J 1 base short, with 8 bases between. The CDR3 nucleotides read TGTGCCAGCAGCGTAGGTGAGGGGGCCAAAAACATTCAGTACTTC. It encodes CASSVGEGAKNIQYF.

This clonotype was seen a handful of times. The chain is built from TRBV21-1 and TRBJ2-6; TRBD1 reflects the table's D call only, with no check against the DNA. TRBV21-1 corresponds to a pseudogene. The CDR3 runs 18 residues. The CDR3 is CASSKAHRGSSGANVLTF. In DNA form, the CDR3 reads TGTGCCAGCAGCAAAGCCCACAGGGGATCTTCTGGGGCCAACGTCCTGACTTTC.

J is TRBJ2-7 and V is TRBV6-5, with 8 bases that match TRBD1. CDR3 length: 15 amino acids. The germline CDR1 and CDR2 sequences are MNHEY and SVGAGI. Germline trimming cut 4 bases from V and 1 base from J; bases unmatched to any gene: 6. The CDR3 DNA follows: TGTGCCAGCAGTTTAGACAGGGGAGATTCCTACGAGCAGTACTTC. The encoded protein is CASSLDRGDSYEQYF.

This clonotype was seen more than once but under ten times. The rearrangement joins TRBV11-2 to TRBJ1-2; no clear D. This CDR3 spans 13 amino acids. V was cut by 2 bases and J by 3 bases, with 7 bases left in between. Germline V lookup: CDR1 SGHAT, CDR2 FQNNGV. The CDR3 bases are TGTGCCAGCAGCTTAAGGGATTACTATGGCTACACCTTC. As protein: CASSLRDYYGYTF.

Written as DNA, the CDR3 is TGCAGTGCTAGAAACAGGGTGAGGGCCATTCAGTACTTC. This translates into CSARNRVRAIQYF. The V and J genes are TRBV20-1 and TRBJ2-4; weak D call: TRBD1 (6 bases). Germline V gives CDR1 DFQATT, CDR2 SNEGSKA (reference sequence). The CDR3 consists of 13 residues. V was cut by 2 bases and J by 9 bases, with 14 bases left in between.

The CDR3 bases are TGTGCCAGCAGCTTAGTAGCTGTGAAAGAGACCCAGTACTTC. As protein: CASSLVAVKETQYF. The rearrangement links TRBV7-2 to TRBJ2-7; D gene uncertain. The J call may be incorrect, as the DNA end agrees better with TRBJ2-5. Germline values: CDR1 SGHTA, CDR2 FQGNSA. This CDR3 has 14 amino acids.

In its sample, this clonotype was seen a few times. The chain has TRBV5-5 and TRBJ1-4; D is uncertain. With 3 bases removed from V and 8 bases from J, the gap between germline ends came to 11 bases. Per germline, CDR1 SGHKS and CDR2 YYEKEE (reference sequence). The CDR3 is 13 amino acids. CDR3 nucleotides: TGTGCCAGCAGCTGGGCCCAGACCGAAAAACTGTTTTTT. Protein product: CASSWAQTEKLFF. Full variable domain (outside the CDR3, taken from reference TRBV5-5 and TRBJ1-4): DAGVTQSPTHLIKTRGQQVTLRCSPISGHKSVSWYQQVLGQGPQFIFQYYEKEERGRGNFPDRFSARQFPNYSSELNVNALLLGDSALYLCASSWAQTEKLFFGSGTQLSVL.

V usage is TRBV29-1 and J usage is TRBJ2-5, with D tentatively TRBD1 or TRBD2 (7 bases each). CDR1 and CDR2 (germline): SQVTM, ANQGSEA. V lost 6 bases and J lost 5, with 10 bases in between. This CDR3 is 11 amino acids long. CDR3 sequence reads: CSVRGGETQYF. CDR3 bases: TGCAGCGTCAGGGGGGGCGAGACCCAGTACTTC. The full variable domain, with the rest looked up from reference TRBV29-1 and TRBJ2-5, is SAVISQKPSRDICQRGTSLTIQCQVDSQVTMMFWYRQQPGQSLTLIATANQGSEATYESGFVIDKFPISRPNLTFSTLTVSNMSPEDSSIYLCSVRGGETQYFGPGTRLLVL.

The V and J genes are TRBV6-2 or TRBV6-3 and TRBJ1-2; D gene ambiguous. Trimming removed 4 bases at V and 5 bases at J, with 8 bases between. Germline V lookup: CDR1 MNHEY, CDR2 SVGEGT. CDR3 length equals 12 residues. CDR3 bases: TGTGCCAGCAGTTCCACCAGTTATGGCTACACCTTC. It specifies CASSSTSYGYTF.

V usage is TRBV11-2 and J usage is TRBJ2-6; D may be TRBD1 (6 bases). CDR1 and CDR2 (germline): SGHAT, FQNNGV. Trimming took off 3 bases at V and 0 bases at J, with 12 bases between the two ends. This CDR3 is built from 17 residues. CDR3 DNA: TGTGCCAGCAGCTTTTCCTCAGGGGCCTCTGGGGCCAACGTCCTGACTTTC. It codes for CASSFSSGASGANVLTF.